The rows below give T cell receptor beta chains drawn from one sample of a study of T cell responses to AZD1222 COVID-19 vaccine. Sequenced by immunoSEQ multiplex PCR; TCRdb stores in-frame clones only, minus some. The table shows approximately 90,000 clones, with about 90% occurring only once. The sample consisted of peripheral blood, taken on day 0 of AZD1222 vaccination. These TCRs come from an adult in good health. CDR3s leave out the opening cysteine and the closing phenylalanine or tryptophan. D genes are given only for firm matches.

>TRBV19|TRBD1|TRBJ2-2
ASSRQGNTGELF
>TRBV14|NA|TRBJ1-1
ASSLGIGGWNTEAF
>TRBV10-2|NA|TRBJ1-5
ASSDFKVGNQPQH
>TRBV29-1|NA|TRBJ1-6
SVGTGHNSPLH
>TRBV10-3|NA|TRBJ1-5
ATMPAPDNQPQH
>TRBV27|NA|TRBJ1-1
ASSLSAGRAF
>TRBV7-3|TRBD1|TRBJ1-6
ASSQDRDSPLH
>TRBV7-9|TRBD2|TRBJ2-3
ASSLARTSGGGDTQY
>TRBV5-8|NA|TRBJ2-3
ASSLDPTTADTQY
>TRBV7-9|NA|TRBJ1-6
ASSLGASSYNSPLH
>TRBV4-1|TRBD1|TRBJ2-5
ASSHGQGASQETQY
>TRBV11-2|NA|TRBJ2-7
ASSLGRPYEQY
>TRBV29-1|NA|TRBJ1-1
SVGRQENTEAF
>TRBV4-2|NA|TRBJ2-4
ASSQDVDTDWLAKNIQY
>TRBV19|NA|TRBJ1-4
ASSMQGWEKLF
>TRBV5-5|NA|TRBJ1-4
ASSLRGRSEKLF
>TRBV15|TRBD1|TRBJ1-2
ATSRAPGQGGGYT
>TRBV7-9|NA|TRBJ2-7
ASSFGGNYEQY
>TRBV7-7|NA|TRBJ2-3
ASSLAKSGATDTQY
>TRBV12-3/TRBV12-4|NA|TRBJ1-1
ASSLKTAAF
>TRBV5-1|NA|TRBJ1-6
ASSLRVDYNSPLH
>TRBV6-5|TRBD1|TRBJ2-7
ASIKTGGVYEQY
>TRBV7-2|TRBD1|TRBJ1-4
ASSHRTGVDEKLF
>TRBV3-1/TRBV3-2|NA|TRBJ2-3
ASSQAISKADTQY
>TRBV4-1|NA|TRBJ1-2
ASSQGEGGDGYT
>TRBV4-2|NA|TRBJ1-6
ASSHRLGPDYNSPLH
>TRBV28|TRBD1|TRBJ1-1
ASTQAGTGDNTEAF
>TRBV7-9|NA|TRBJ1-5
ASSQFDNQPQH
>TRBV28|NA|TRBJ2-7
ASSRGPYEQY
>TRBV9|NA|TRBJ2-5
ASSGRAASPQETQY
>TRBV4-2|TRBD1|TRBJ2-6
ASSHLGQGAISGANVLT
>TRBV30|NA|TRBJ1-6
AWSGQFNSPLH
>TRBV5-5|NA|TRBJ1-5
ASSLYGDSNQPQH
>TRBV7-2|NA|TRBJ2-7
ASSLATFEQY
>TRBV30|TRBD1|TRBJ1-5
AWTPDRAYSNQPQH
>TRBV15|TRBD1|TRBJ2-2
ATSLGQGETGELF
>TRBV6-5|NA|TRBJ2-5
ASTSAGETQY
>TRBV4-1|NA|TRBJ1-5
ASSQEMTDHQPQH
>TRBV5-6|TRBD1|TRBJ1-2
ASSWGSGTVYGYT